A selection of T cell receptor beta chains follows, all from one sample in a study of blood T cell repertoires in COVID-19. Repertoires were generated with immunoSEQ multiplex PCR, while TCRdb's copy carries only in-frame clones and drops some. This sample yields about 280,000 clones, of which almost 85% are seen a single time; roughly 4.6% belongs to the top ten. Sequenced input: peripheral blood. The receptors shown here come from a man aged 50 to 59 with active or convalescent COVID-19. Both conserved end residues are part of each CDR3. The D gene is left open where the match is weak. Clone size appears in some rows only: once, few, many, or a class for an expanded clone.

TRBV6-6,TRBJ2-3,-,-,CASNEGGGTDTQYF,TGTGCCAGCAACGAGGGGGGGGGCACAGATACGCAGTATTTT
TRBV7-2,TRBJ2-5,-,-,CASSLASPSRETQYF,TGTGCCAGCAGCTTAGCTAGCCCCAGCCGAGAGACCCAGTACTTC
TRBV7-2,TRBJ2-5,once,-,CASSLALDRPQETQYF,TGTGCCAGCAGCCTTGCCCTGGACAGACCCCAAGAGACCCAGTACTTC
TRBV6-6,TRBJ1-3,-,-,CASRQGSGNTIYF,TGTGCCAGCAGACAGGGCTCTGGAAACACCATATATTTT
TRBV2,TRBJ1-5,-,TRBD1,CASSLRQGQGNQPQHF,TGTGCCAGCAGTTTACGACAGGGACAAGGCAATCAGCCCCAGCATTTT
TRBV7-3,TRBJ2-1,-,TRBD2,CASSRGTSGNEQFF,TGTGCCAGCAGCCGCGGGACTAGCGGAAATGAGCAGTTCTTC
TRBV6-6,TRBJ2-7,once,TRBD1,CASSYHLGQGDEQYF,TGTGCCAGCAGCTACCACCTTGGACAGGGTGACGAGCAGTACTTC
TRBV29-1,TRBJ2-1,-,TRBD2,CSAYLAGVHNEQFF,TGCAGCGCCTATCTAGCGGGGGTCCACAATGAGCAGTTCTTC
TRBV6-5,TRBJ1-2,-,-,CASRGGGGYTF,TGTGCCAGCCGAGGGGGGGGCGGCTACACCTTC
TRBV5-1,TRBJ1-2,-,-,CASSFTGDGYTF,TGCGCCAGCAGCTTCACAGGAGATGGCTACACCTTC
TRBV4-1,TRBJ2-1,-,TRBD1,CASSQVLRGARGQVNEQFF,TGCGCCAGCAGCCAAGTTCTAAGGGGGGCCAGGGGGCAGGTCAATGAGCAGTTCTTC
TRBV5-4,TRBJ1-4,once,-,CASSLDRNEKLFF,TGTGCCAGCAGCTTGGACCGGAATGAAAAACTGTTTTTT
TRBV12-3/TRBV12-4,TRBJ2-3,-,-,CASSFTNPDTQYF,TGTGCCAGCAGTTTCACTAACCCAGATACGCAGTATTTT
TRBV11-3,TRBJ1-4,-,TRBD1,CASSSWPRDSRQATNEKLFF,TGTGCCAGCAGCTCATGGCCGAGGGACAGCAGACAAGCAACTAATGAAAAACTGTTTTTT
TRBV11-1,TRBJ2-1,once,TRBD2,CASSTQLAGGDEQFF,TGTGCCAGCAGCACCCAACTAGCGGGTGGCGATGAGCAGTTCTTC
TRBV30,TRBJ2-7,once,TRBD2,CAWSGTSYEQYF,TGTGCCTGGAGTGGGACTAGTTACGAGCAGTACTTC
TRBV9,TRBJ2-7,-,TRBD1,CASSVGDRSYEQYF,TGTGCCAGCAGCGTAGGGGACAGGTCCTACGAGCAGTACTTC
TRBV15,TRBJ2-2,-,-,CATSTPRRRGGELFF,TGTGCCACCAGCACCCCTAGGCGGCGGGGCGGGGAGCTGTTTTTT
TRBV27,TRBJ2-5,once,-,CASSLPAGTQYF,TGTGCCAGCAGTTTACCCGCAGGGACCCAGTACTTC
TRBV28,TRBJ1-6,-,TRBD1,CASSPPTGVNSPLHF,TGTGCCAGCAGTCCCCCGACAGGGGTTAATTCACCCCTCCACTTT
TRBV9,TRBJ2-2,-,TRBD2,CASSVQTGGSTGELFF,TGTGCCAGCAGCGTACAGACGGGAGGGTCAACCGGGGAGCTGTTTTTT
TRBV3-1/TRBV3-2,TRBJ1-1,-,TRBD1,CASSPTGVTEAFF,TGTGCCAGCAGCCCGACAGGGGTCACTGAAGCTTTCTTT
TRBV6-5,TRBJ2-2,few,-,CASSYQAGDTGELFF,TGTGCCAGCAGTTACCAGGCCGGCGACACCGGGGAGCTGTTTTTT
TRBV2,TRBJ1-2,-,TRBD1,CASSVQGAAAPGYTF,TGTGCCAGCAGTGTTCAGGGGGCTGCGGCCCCCGGCTACACCTTC
TRBV18,TRBJ2-7,-,TRBD2,CASSQTSAQDPTSSYEQYF,TGTGCCAGCTCGCAGACTAGCGCCCAAGATCCAACAAGCTCCTACGAGCAGTACTTC
TRBV18,TRBJ2-7,few,-,CASSPDRRNDEQYF,TGTGCCAGCTCACCCGACAGGAGGAACGACGAGCAGTACTTC
TRBV11-2,TRBJ2-7,-,-,CASSLVGRGEQYF,TGTGCCAGCAGCTTAGTAGGCAGGGGCGAGCAGTACTTC
TRBV12-5,TRBJ2-1,-,-,CASGLALEQFF,TGTGCTAGTGGTTTGGCCCTTGAGCAGTTCTTC
TRBV19,TRBJ1-2,-,-,CASRMQGIGGYTF,TGTGCCAGTAGAATGCAGGGGATAGGCGGCTACACCTTC
TRBV18,TRBJ2-5,-,-,CASSPQGQWEETQYF,TGTGCCAGCTCACCACAAGGACAGTGGGAAGAGACCCAGTACTTC
TRBV9,TRBJ1-2,-,TRBD1,CATSSSPTGGYGYTF,TGTGCCACCTCGAGTAGTCCGACAGGGGGCTATGGCTACACCTTC
TRBV27,TRBJ1-5,-,-,CASRGSQGQPQHF,TGTGCCAGCAGGGGTTCTCAGGGTCAGCCCCAGCATTTT
TRBV27,TRBJ2-2,-,-,CASIDVPGQGGELFF,TGTGCCAGCATTGATGTACCAGGGCAAGGCGGGGAGCTGTTTTTT
TRBV3-1/TRBV3-2,TRBJ2-1,once,TRBD2,CASSERTSGYNEQFF,TGTGCCAGCAGTGAAAGGACTAGCGGATACAATGAGCAGTTCTTC
TRBV5-1,TRBJ2-1,-,-,CASSQGGGSYNEQFF,TGCGCCAGCAGCCAGGGAGGGGGGTCATACAATGAGCAGTTCTTC
TRBV7-3,TRBJ2-1,few,-,CASSPLGLASYNEQFF,TGTGCCAGCAGCCCCCTCGGCCTAGCGAGCTACAATGAGCAGTTCTTC
TRBV27,TRBJ1-1,-,-,CASRLGGGRTEAFF,TGTGCCAGCAGATTAGGGGGGGGGCGGACTGAAGCTTTCTTT
TRBV18,TRBJ1-5,-,-,CASSPPGGQPQHF,TGTGCCAGCTCACCACCGGGGGGTCAGCCCCAGCATTTT
TRBV15,TRBJ2-4,few,-,CATSRDPRRAKNIQYF,TGTGCCACCAGCAGAGACCCCCGGAGGGCCAAAAACATTCAGTACTTC
TRBV5-5,TRBJ1-5,-,TRBD1,CASSRTSGTGKNQPQHF,TGTGCCAGCAGCAGGACCTCCGGGACAGGAAAGAATCAGCCCCAGCATTTT
TRBV20-1,TRBJ1-2,-,TRBD1,CSARDRGQGGYTF,TGCAGTGCTCGTGACAGGGGCCAGGGAGGCTACACCTTC
TRBV11-2,TRBJ2-1,-,-,CASSMGLSTYNEQFF,TGTGCCAGCAGCATGGGACTGTCTACCTACAATGAGCAGTTCTTC